What follows describes a single T cell receptor (beta chain). The entry originates in a study of blood T cell repertoires in COVID-19. Trimming shortened V by 6 bases and J by 2 bases, and 12 bases separated the two germline ends. CDR3 size: 14 residues. Germline lookup yields CDR1 MNHEY and CDR2 SVGAGI. Here immunoSEQ multiplex PCR was the method, and the copy in TCRdb shows in-frame clones only, minus some. The data show 95,000 to 120,000 clones, approximately 84% seen once. The sequenced sample consisted of peripheral blood. The rearrangement joins TRBV6-5 to TRBJ2-3; D possibly corresponds to TRBD1 (6 bases). The clonotype was recovered from a middle-aged man with acute or convalescent COVID-19. The CDR3 DNA follows: TGTGCCAGCAGCTCGGACAGAGTCACAGATACGCAGTATTTT. It is translated as CASSSDRVTDTQYF.